These 17 T cell receptor beta chains were all obtained from the same sample, sequenced in a study of patients and donors after allogeneic stem cell transplantation. TCRdb fed the RT-PCR reads into MiXCR, producing one record per CDR3 protein. Seen here are 770 or so distinct CDR3 sequences, around 25% observed once, and the top ten hold roughly 69%. The source material was blood, either unsorted or a sorted T cell fraction (not recorded which). Receptors originate from a human donor who was either an allogeneic HSCT recipient or a stem cell or donor lymphocyte infusion donor (not recorded which). It is not recorded whose cells these are; they may come from a transplant donor.

V gene TRBV6-7 combines with J gene TRBJ2-7, with TRBD2 matching 10 bases. TRBV6-7 is an ORF, with its function uncertain. Trimming removed 4 bases from V and 7 bases from J; junction bases left unmatched: 7. CDR3 size: 14 residues. The CDR3 DNA reads TGTGCCAGCAGTTCCGTGGGACTAGCGAATGAGCAGTACTTC. Translated: CASSSVGLANEQYF.

This clonotype occurred a few times. The V gene is TRBV5-1, the J gene TRBJ2-1; D uncertain. V gave up 0 bases and J gave up 10 bases, with 8 bases separating them. The germline gives CDR1 SGHRS, CDR2 YFSETQ. This CDR3 contains 12 residues. The DNA of the CDR3 is TGCGCCAGCAGCTTGGCCGATAGGGAGCAGTTCTTC. The encoded protein is CASSLADREQFF.

This clonotype was observed a few times. V and J are TRBV3-1 and TRBJ1-1, with D unresolved. This CDR3 is built from 13 residues. Germline values: CDR1 LGHDT, CDR2 YNNKEL (reference sequence). Trimming cost V 3 bases and J 3 bases, with 8 bases left between them. CDR3 residues: CASSQGVDTEAFF. Written as DNA, the CDR3 is TGTGCCAGCAGCCAGGGAGTGGACACTGAAGCTTTCTTT.

The chain carries TRBV5-8 and TRBJ2-6; D remains ambiguous. Germline lookup yields CDR1 SGHTS and CDR2 YDEGEE. Trimming pared 4 bases from V and 0 bases from J, leaving 8 bases between. This CDR3 has 15 residues. CDR3 residues: CASSRLTSGANVLTF. The CDR3 DNA reads TGTGCCAGCAGCCGGCTGACCTCTGGGGCCAACGTCCTGACTTTC.

V gene TRBV5-1 combines with J gene TRBJ2-5; TRBD2 matches at 8 bases. From germline, CDR1 is SGHRS and CDR2 YFSETQ. This CDR3 contains 16 residues. V lost 0 bases, J lost 2 bases, and 6 bases stayed unmatched. The CDR3 DNA sequence: TGCGCCAGCAGCTTGGCTGGCGGGGGGCGACAAGAGACCCAGTACTTC. Encoded protein: CASSLAGGGRQETQYF.

J is TRBJ1-6 and V is TRBV5-6; D unresolved. CDR1 is SGHDT and CDR2 is YYEEEE in the germline V gene. Trimming pared 5 bases from V and 6 bases from J, leaving 9 bases between. CDR3 length: 13 residues. CDR3 protein: CASRLGTNSPLHF. CDR3 in DNA: TGTGCCAGCAGACTGGGTACTAATTCACCCCTCCACTTT.

By share, this clonotype counts as large (0.1 to 1%). This rearrangement joins TRBV7-2 to TRBJ2-2; D gene uncertain. Trimming left V 4 bases short and J 4 bases short, with 7 bases between. The CDR3 loop spans 13 amino acids. The germline V gene has CDR1 SGHTA and CDR2 FQGNSA. Written as DNA, the CDR3 is TGTGCCAGCAGCTCCACGACCACCGGGGAGCTGTTTTTT. It translates to CASSSTTTGELFF.

CDR3 loop: CASSSDRGKNGYTF. The CDR3 DNA reads TGTGCCAGCAGTTCGGACAGGGGGAAAAATGGCTACACCTTC. The V gene is TRBV12-3 or TRBV12-4, the J gene TRBJ1-2; TRBD1 matches at 10 bases. The CDR3 length is 14 residues. J lost 6 bases, V lost 4 bases, and 5 bases had no gene match.

Concerning this clonotype: One end of the junction fails to match germline, which may point to a read error. The chain recombines TRBV11-2 with TRBJ2-2; D gene ambiguous. The CDR3 loop spans 13 amino acids. Germline V CDR1 and CDR2: SGHAT, FQNNGV. CDR3 residues: CASSLENSGELFF. As DNA, the CDR3 is TGTGCCAGCAGCTTAGAGAACTCCGGGGAGCTGTTTTTT.

This clonotype came up a few times. The rearrangement joins TRBV4-2 to TRBJ1-1, with D maybe TRBD1 (5 bases). Germline V gene sequence: CDR1 LGHNA, CDR2 YNFKEQ. V lost 1 base, J lost 4 bases, and 7 bases lay in between. CDR3 length: 13 amino acids. The CDR3: CASSQVRGTEAFF. Here the CDR3 DNA reads TGTGCCAGCAGCCAAGTTAGGGGCACTGAAGCTTTCTTT.

CDR3 sequence reads: CSARDVGRTSPLHF. The CDR3 DNA sequence: TGCAGTGCTAGAGATGTGGGACGCACTTCACCCCTCCACTTT. This chain uses TRBV20-1 with TRBJ1-6, with D possibly matching TRBD1 (5 bases). The CDR3 has 14 amino acids. From germline, CDR1 is DFQATT and CDR2 SNEGSKA (reference sequence). The V and J ends lost 0 bases and 9 bases respectively, with 12 bases between them.

In this sample, this clonotype turned up a few times. The gene calls are TRBV20-1 and TRBJ2-5, with unresolved D. V dropped 6 bases and J dropped 2 bases, with 7 bases sitting between them. This CDR3 contains 11 residues. CDR1 is DFQATT, CDR2 SNEGSKA, per germline (reference sequence). The CDR3 sequence: CSASHQETQYF. The CDR3 bases are TGCAGTGCGTCACATCAAGAGACCCAGTACTTC.

This clonotype appeared a few times. This chain links TRBV6-2 or TRBV6-3 with TRBJ2-7, with unresolved D. The CDR3 totals 13 residues. Germline lookup yields CDR1 MNHEY and CDR2 SVGEGT. Deletions cut 7 bases from V and 2 bases from J, with 12 bases between. The CDR3 DNA is TGTGCCAGCACCCTAACGGAACCCTACGAGCAGTACTTC. Translating it yields CASTLTEPYEQYF.

The J gene is TRBJ2-6, the V gene TRBV5-1; D remains unclear. The CDR3 covers 14 residues. Germline CDR1 SGHRS, CDR2 YFSETQ. V was pared by 2 bases and J by 6 bases, with 9 bases between. CDR3 DNA sequence: TGCGCCAGCAGCTTAGATTGGGAGGCCAACGTCCTGACTTTC. This translates into CASSLDWEANVLTF.

This sequence joins TRBV13 and TRBJ2-3; D call uncertain. The germline V gene has CDR1 PRHDT and CDR2 FYEKMQ (reference sequence). V dropped 5 bases and J dropped 1 base, with 19 bases sitting between them. The CDR3 has 17 residues. CDR3 region: CASSHFPRPGRTDTQYF. The CDR3 nucleotides read TGTGCCAGCAGCCATTTCCCCCGTCCTGGGCGCACAGATACGCAGTATTTT.

This clonotype was counted once. The chain has TRBV29-1 and TRBJ2-2; 7 nucleotides line up with TRBD2. The CDR3 loop spans 12 amino acids. Germline CDR1 is SQVTM and CDR2 is ANQGSEA. After removal of 7 bases from V and 6 bases from J, the junction contained 5 bases not matched to a gene. CDR3: CSATGGPGELFF. The CDR3 DNA follows: TGCAGCGCTACGGGGGGACCCGGGGAGCTGTTTTTT.

This chain uses TRBV5-1 with TRBJ2-1; D possibly corresponds to TRBD1 (5 bases). From germline, CDR1 is SGHRS and CDR2 YFSETQ. Trimming took 2 bases from V and 5 from J, leaving 8 bases between them. This CDR3 is built from 13 residues. The CDR3 DNA sequence: TGCGCCAGCAGCTTAGGCAGGGACAATGAGCAGTTCTTC. As protein: CASSLGRDNEQFF.